This T cell receptor (beta chain) was captured in a study of blood T cell repertoires in COVID-19. For the study at large: Samples came from the United States, Italy and Spain, spanning acute and convalescent COVID-19. PBMCs, B-cell-depleted T cells, or T cells were the source of the cDNA or gDNA that made up the material.

The authors' processing: Quantification of nucleated cells was approximated via reference gene primer amplification. Method: immunoSEQ multiplex PCR; TCRdb's copy keeps in-frame clones and lacks some. The V and J calls and clone size are taken from that table; D and trimming were inferred from the DNA. The sample has about 74,000 clones, 88% seen once. This clone came up once. The CDR3 totals 14 residues. The germline V and J ends were trimmed by 3 bases and 1 base, with 11 bases remaining between them. The germline CDR1 and CDR2 sequences are SGHNT and YYREEE (reference sequence). Sequenced: peripheral blood. This receptor was obtained from a man aged 70 or older with active or convalescent COVID-19. The rearrangement links TRBV5-4 to TRBJ2-7; perhaps TRBD1 as D (6 bases). CDR3 loop: CASSSSRGSYEQYF. CDR3 DNA: TGTGCCAGCAGCTCGAGTAGGGGGTCCTACGAGCAGTACTTC.